The next 24 T cell receptor beta chains were all read from a single sample in a study of type 1 regulatory T cells. These receptors' targets are unknown. TCRdb processed the reads anew with MiXCR; each CDR3 protein has one entry. The sample lists more than 60,000 distinct CDR3 sequences, less than 65% occurring once. The sequenced material came from cultured non-Tr1 T cells, either the whole culture or a sorted T cell fraction (not recorded which). The receptors shown here come from a human donor in good health.

This chain links TRBV10-3 with TRBJ1-1; maybe TRBD1 (6 bases). V shed 8 bases and J shed 3 bases, with 16 bases lying between them. There are 14 residues in the CDR3. Germline V CDR1 and CDR2: ENHRY, SYGVKD. CDR3 residues: CAIGKQGRDTEAFF. The CDR3 bases are TGTGCCATCGGGAAACAGGGTAGGGACACTGAAGCTTTCTTT.

The V gene is TRBV24-1, the J gene TRBJ2-1; the match to TRBD2 covers 11 bases. CDR1 and CDR2 (germline): KGHDR, SFDVKD. The CDR3 contains 17 residues. Trimming took 3 bases from V and 5 from J; bases not matched to a gene: 8. CDR3 bases: TGTGCCACCAGTGATCGGGGGACTAGCGGATTGAACAATGAGCAGTTCTTC. Amino acids: CATSDRGTSGLNNEQFF.

This sequence joins TRBV4-2 and TRBJ2-2; D is unclear. Germline V CDR1 and CDR2: LGHNA, YNFKEQ. Trimming cost V 4 bases and J 6 bases, with 9 bases left between them. This CDR3 is 13 amino acids long. CDR3 DNA: TGTGCCAGCAGCCCGACTCTCGCCGGGGAGCTGTTTTTT. Protein product: CASSPTLAGELFF.

The CDR3 DNA sequence: TGTGCCAGCAGCCAGACAGGGCTCTATGGCTACACCTTC. Protein: CASSQTGLYGYTF. The chain recombines TRBV7-2 with TRBJ1-2, with TRBD1 matching 7 bases. CDR1 and CDR2 (germline): SGHTA, FQGNSA. V trimming: 5 bases; J trimming: 4 bases; junction bases outside the gene matches: 4. This CDR3 is 13 amino acids long. Full variable domain (outside the CDR3, taken from reference TRBV7-2 and TRBJ1-2): GAGVSQSPSNKVTEKGKDVELRCDPISGHTALYWYRQSLGQGLEFLIYFQGNSAPDKSGLPSDRFSAERTGGSVSTLTIQRTQQEDSAVYLCASSQTGLYGYTFGSGTRLTVV.

The chain has TRBV28 and TRBJ2-5; 10 positions agree with TRBD2. V shed 3 bases and J 6 bases; nucleotides not matched to a gene: 25. The CDR3 sequence is 21 residues long. CDR1 and CDR2 (germline): MDHEN, SYDVKM. CDR3 sequence (DNA): TGTGCCAGCAGTTTTTCTTCATCTAGCGGGAGTTTCGGCCTGTCTAGGCAGACCCAGTACTTC. Protein sequence: CASSFSSSSGSFGLSRQTQYF. Full variable domain (missing parts from reference TRBV28 and TRBJ2-5): DVKVTQSSRYLVKRTGEKVFLECVQDMDHENMFWYRQDPGLGLRLIYFSYDVKMKEKGDIPEGYSVSREKKERFSLILESASTNQTSMYLCASSFSSSSGSFGLSRQTQYFGPGTRLLVL.

As DNA, the CDR3 is TGTGCCAGCACCCCACCTGGGACAGACAACACCGGGGAGCTGTTTTTT. Its translation is CASTPPGTDNTGELFF. This chain joins TRBV28 and TRBJ2-2, with 7 bases matching TRBD1. V trimming: 7 bases; J trimming: 2 bases; junction bases outside the gene matches: 10. Germline values: CDR1 MDHEN, CDR2 SYDVKM. The CDR3 contains 16 residues.

V gene TRBV5-1 combines with J gene TRBJ2-1; 7 bases line up with TRBD2. This CDR3 contains 15 residues. Looked up from germline, CDR1 is SGHRS and CDR2 is YFSETQ. The ends lost 2 bases at V and 1 base at J; junction bases unmatched: 3. The CDR3 DNA follows: TGCGCCAGCAGCTTTAGGGAGGGTTCCTACAATGAGCAGTTCTTC. This translates into CASSFREGSYNEQFF.

This chain uses TRBV7-2 with TRBJ2-5; D is ambiguous. Trimming left V 2 bases short and J 3 bases short, with 16 bases between. CDR1 and CDR2 from the germline V gene are SGHTA and FQGNSA. The CDR3 runs to 16 residues. CDR3 DNA: TGTGCCAGCAGCTTAATTGGAAAGGATCTTAAAGAGACCCAGTACTTC. Translated: CASSLIGKDLKETQYF.

CDR3 sequence reads: CASSYRLITANYGYTF. In DNA, the CDR3 is TGTGCCAGTAGTTATCGCCTGATAACGGCTAACTATGGCTACACCTTC. The chain is built from TRBV19 and TRBJ1-2; D unresolved. Germline lookup yields CDR1 LNHDA and CDR2 SQIVND (reference sequence). Trimming took off 5 bases at V and 0 bases at J, with 16 bases between the two ends. CDR3 size: 16 residues. The variable domain in full, with the rest retrieved from reference TRBV19 and TRBJ1-2, is DGGITQSPKYLFRKEGQNVTLSCEQNLNHDAMYWYRQDPGQGLRLIYYSQIVNDFQKGDIAEGYSVSREKKESFPLTVTSAQKNPTAFYLCASSYRLITANYGYTFGSGTRLTVV.

The chain uses TRBV2 and TRBJ2-1, with TRBD2 matching 16 bases. The V segment lost 8 bases and the J segment 1 base; nucleotides outside the gene matches: 23. Per germline, CDR1 SNHLY and CDR2 FYNNEI. The CDR3 loop spans 23 amino acids. The DNA for the CDR3 is TGTGCCAGCCTCAACCTGGGGACAGGGACTAGCGGGAGGGGATTCCGGTCCTACAATGAGCAGTTCTTC. Translated: CASLNLGTGTSGRGFRSYNEQFF.

This rearrangement joins TRBV20-1 to TRBJ2-3; the match to TRBD2 covers 8 bases. After removal of 4 bases from V and 4 bases from J, the junction contained 13 bases not matched to a gene. CDR3 length: 16 amino acids. Germline loops: CDR1 DFQATT, CDR2 SNEGSKA (reference sequence). CDR3 sequence reads: CSATRGGGSPPDTQYF. As DNA, the CDR3 is TGCAGTGCTACCCGGGGGGGCGGGAGTCCCCCAGATACGCAGTATTTT.

The chain recombines TRBV10-2 with TRBJ2-5, with no clear D. Germline assignment: CDR1 WSHSY and CDR2 SAAADI. CDR3 size: 13 residues. The V gene lost 3 bases and the J gene lost 5 bases, with 10 bases spanning the gap. CDR3 loop: CASSEAGRETQYF. The CDR3 DNA is TGCGCCAGCAGTGAAGCAGGCCGGGAGACCCAGTACTTC.

The chain is built from TRBV11-2 and TRBJ2-7, with D perhaps TRBD1 or TRBD2 (5 bases each). Looked up from germline, CDR1 is SGHAT and CDR2 is FQNNGV. Trimming took 1 base from V and 2 from J, leaving 12 bases between them. This CDR3 is built from 15 residues. The chain's CDR3 is CASSLARGLTYEQYF. CDR3 DNA: TGTGCCAGCAGCTTAGCGAGGGGCCTAACCTACGAGCAGTACTTC.

This sequence joins TRBV5-5 and TRBJ2-1, with no clear D. This CDR3 region has 13 residues. Trimming left V 2 bases short and J 9 bases short, with 12 bases between. Germline CDR1 is SGHKS and CDR2 is YYEKEE (reference sequence). The CDR3 bases are TGTGCCAGCAGCTTTGAGTTAATGGGTGAGCAGTTCTTC. Translated: CASSFELMGEQFF.

The V and J genes are TRBV4-3 and TRBJ2-2, with D unclear. This CDR3 spans 15 amino acids. CDR1 is LGHNA, CDR2 YSLEER, per germline. The germline V and J ends were trimmed by 0 bases and 6 bases, with 11 bases remaining between them. In DNA, the CDR3 is TGCGCCAGCAGCCAAGATCCCGGGCTATCCGGGGAGCTGTTTTTT. Protein product: CASSQDPGLSGELFF.

The rearrangement links TRBV20-1 to TRBJ2-2; 7 nucleotides match TRBD2. The CDR3 runs 13 residues. Germline V gene data show CDR1 as DFQATT and CDR2 as SNEGSKA (reference sequence). Unmatched junction bases numbered 8, after V lost 3 bases and J lost 10 bases. The CDR3 sequence: CSARKLAGAELFF. The CDR3 DNA is TGCAGTGCTAGGAAGTTAGCGGGTGCGGAGCTGTTTTTT.

As for this clonotype: An end of the junction does not agree with germline; a read error may underlie this. The chain links TRBV11-2 to TRBJ2-1; D tentatively fits TRBD1 or TRBD2 (5 bases each). Per the germline V gene, CDR1 is SGHAT and CDR2 is FQNNGV. The CDR3 sequence is 14 residues long. The CDR3 sequence: CASSWRQGGNEPFF. Written as DNA, the CDR3 is TGTGCCAGCAGCTGGAGGCAGGGTGGCAATGAGCCGTTCTTC.

The genes are TRBV6-1 and TRBJ2-7; D perhaps matches TRBD2 (6 bases). Germline-derived CDR1 and CDR2 are MNHNS and SASEGT. The CDR3 contains 11 residues. V was cut by 8 bases and J by 3 bases, with 8 bases left in between. The chain's CDR3 is CASGGIYEQYF. CDR3 in DNA: TGTGCCAGCGGGGGGATCTACGAGCAGTACTTC.

Notes on this clonotype: A junction boundary mismatches the germline segment, possibly from a read error. The V and J genes are TRBV28 and TRBJ1-3; D is ambiguous. Per germline, CDR1 MDHEN and CDR2 SYDVKM. CDR3 length: 15 amino acids. CDR3 protein: CASNGAGEARNTIFF. In DNA, the CDR3 is TGTGCCAGCAACGGCGCCGGGGAGGCGAGAAACACCATATTTTTT.

This clonotype was seen a handful of times. This chain links TRBV24-1 with TRBJ2-2, with D perhaps matching TRBD2 (5 bases). V lost 7 bases and J lost 4, with 9 bases in between. CDR3 length: 13 residues. Germline CDR1 KGHDR, CDR2 SFDVKD. DNA for the CDR3: TGTGCCACCAGGGAGGCCCCCACCGGGGAGCTGTTTTTT. Its protein is CATREAPTGELFF.

The chain joins TRBV6-6 to TRBJ2-3, with a tentative D call TRBD2 (5 bases). The length of the CDR3 is 11 residues. Between the trimmed V and J ends, which lost 7 bases and 7 bases, there was a span of 9 bases. CDR1 and CDR2 from the germline V gene are MNHNY and SVGAGI (reference sequence). In nucleotides, the CDR3 is TGTGCCAGCATCCTCGGGAATACGCAGTATTTT. Translating it yields CASILGNTQYF.

This clonotype is a singleton in its sample. The chain links TRBV5-1 to TRBJ1-1, with D possibly being TRBD1 (5 bases). The V gene lost 0 bases and the J gene lost 9 bases, with 15 bases spanning the gap. This CDR3 comprises 14 residues. Looked up from germline, CDR1 is SGHRS and CDR2 is YFSETQ. The CDR3 is CASSLGQGERKAFF. In DNA, the CDR3 is TGCGCCAGCAGCTTGGGGCAGGGCGAGAGAAAAGCTTTCTTT.

V usage is TRBV7-9 and J usage is TRBJ1-6; maybe TRBD1 (6 bases). Per germline, CDR1 SEHNR and CDR2 FQNEAQ (reference sequence). V lost 1 base and J 5 bases, leaving 9 bases between the germline ends. The length of the CDR3 is 15 residues. CDR3 nucleotides: TGTGCCAGCAGCTTAGGAGGACAGAATAATTCACCCCTCCACTTT. Its translation: CASSLGGQNNSPLHF.

This CDR3 reads CSASDRTSGSYNEQFF. CDR3 DNA sequence: TGCAGTGCTTCGGACCGGACTAGCGGGAGCTACAATGAGCAGTTCTTC. V gene TRBV20-1 combines with J gene TRBJ2-1; TRBD2 matches 13 bases. The germline CDR1 and CDR2 sequences are DFQATT and SNEGSKA (reference sequence). The CDR3 consists of 16 residues. The V segment lost 5 bases and the J segment 3 bases; nucleotides outside the gene matches: 7.